The 25 T cell receptor beta chains below come from one sample, sequenced in a study of blood T cells in healthy people across ages. Sample-barcoded 5' priming and a J-beta primer mix drove a second PCR of roughly 7 to 11 cycles. TCRdb called the 5' RACE reads again in MiXCR, with one record for every CDR3 protein. The sample includes around 800,000 distinct CDR3 sequences, around a quarter seen only once; the top ten take roughly 3.1%. This sample was shared with a second study, whose subject was T cells of mothers and their children.

The specimen sequenced was blood. The receptors derive from a boy younger than 18 in good health.

In this sample, this clonotype turned up a few times. The chain links TRBV20-1 to TRBJ2-5; 9 nucleotides agree with TRBD2. This CDR3 is built from 16 residues. J lost 1 base, V lost 1 base, and 7 bases had no gene match. Germline values: CDR1 DFQATT, CDR2 SNEGSKA (reference sequence). DNA for the CDR3: TGCAGTGCTAGAGGAGGTAGCGGGGGTTTCCAAGAGACCCAGTACTTC. This encodes CSARGGSGGFQETQYF.

The rearrangement uses TRBV12-5 and TRBJ2-5; D is unresolved. This CDR3 region has 13 residues. Germline CDR1 LGHNT, CDR2 FRNRAP. V gave up 3 bases and J gave up 11 bases, with 16 bases separating them. CDR3 sequence reads: CASGFNPRLEQYF. The CDR3 nucleotides read TGTGCTAGTGGTTTCAACCCACGGCTAGAGCAGTACTTC.

With regard to this clonotype: At one of its ends the junction is not consistent with the germline gene, which may arise from a read error. The chain carries TRBV9 and TRBJ1-4; D gene unclear. This CDR3 comprises 14 residues. Germline V CDR1 and CDR2: SGDLS, YYNGEE. This chain's CDR3 is CASSLDTATEKLFF. The CDR3 region has the DNA TGTGCCAGCAGCCTTGACACAGCTACCGAAAAGCTGTTTTTT.

A few counts support this clonotype. The V call is TRBV25-1, the J call TRBJ2-5; 11 bases fit TRBD1. Trimming took 6 bases from V and 7 from J; bases not matched to a gene: 7. The germline V gene has CDR1 MGHDK and CDR2 SYGVNS. The CDR3 is 14 amino acids. CDR3 bases: TGTGCCAGCAGGGGACAGGGGGACGGGGGGACCCAGTACTTC. Protein sequence: CASRGQGDGGTQYF.

The chain recombines TRBV24-1 with TRBJ2-5; 13 nucleotides line up with TRBD2. Trimming at V came to 1 base and at J to 4 bases, leaving 5 bases not matched to a gene. This CDR3 spans 17 amino acids. The germline V gene encodes CDR1 KGHDR and CDR2 SFDVKD. The CDR3 reads CATSDLNRLAGGETQYF. CDR3 coding DNA: TGTGCCACCAGTGATTTAAACCGACTAGCGGGGGGAGAGACCCAGTACTTC.

The genes are TRBV18 and TRBJ1-3; D gene ambiguous. The CDR3 totals 16 residues. Germline V gene lookup returns CDR1 KGHSH and CDR2 LQKENI. The V gene lost 6 bases and the J gene lost 4 bases, with 19 bases spanning the gap. CDR3 sequence (DNA): TGTGCCAGCTCCGAAACAGACCGTTCCGCCGGAAACACCATATATTTT. It yields the protein CASSETDRSAGNTIYF.

This clonotype was seen a few times. This rearrangement joins TRBV20-1 to TRBJ2-5, with D perhaps being TRBD1 or TRBD2 (6 bases each). The V end was cut by 0 bases, the J end by 5 bases, with 16 bases between. Germline V CDR1 and CDR2: DFQATT, SNEGSKA (reference sequence). The CDR3 loop spans 15 amino acids. The CDR3: CSARDFTGAGETQYF. In DNA form, the CDR3 reads TGCAGTGCTAGAGATTTTACGGGGGCGGGGGAGACCCAGTACTTC.

The J gene is TRBJ2-7, the V gene TRBV6-5; D might be TRBD1 or TRBD2, each matching 10 bases. V was clipped by 6 bases and J by 3 bases, with 18 bases between them. This CDR3 contains 15 residues. The V gene's germline CDR1 is MNHEY and CDR2 SVGAGI. CDR3 DNA: TGTGCCAGCAGAGCGGGAGGGACAGGGGACTACGAGCAGTACTTC. Its protein is CASRAGGTGDYEQYF.

The chain joins TRBV20-1 to TRBJ2-5; 10 bases map to TRBD2. After removal of 3 bases from V and 2 bases from J, the junction contained 6 bases not matched to a gene. This CDR3 has 15 residues. Germline-derived CDR1 and CDR2 are DFQATT and SNEGSKA (reference sequence). The CDR3: CSARGPAGGQETQYF. DNA of the CDR3: TGCAGTGCTAGGGGGCCAGCGGGGGGGCAAGAGACCCAGTACTTC.

The CDR3 sequence is CASSQEGQGRKTQYF. CDR3 DNA sequence: TGCGCCAGCAGCCAAGAGGGACAGGGAAGAAAGACCCAGTACTTC. The V call is TRBV4-1, the J call TRBJ2-5, with TRBD1 matching 9 bases. V shed 0 bases and J 6 bases; nucleotides not matched to a gene: 5. Germline V CDR1 and CDR2: MGHRA, YSYEKL. The CDR3 consists of 15 residues.

The chain employs TRBV2 and TRBJ1-2, with 10 bases matching TRBD1. Germline loops: CDR1 SNHLY, CDR2 FYNNEI. The V segment lost 8 bases and the J segment 8 bases; nucleotides outside the gene matches: 11. The CDR3 covers 14 residues. This CDR3 is CASRRTGGAGGYTF. The CDR3 bases are TGTGCCAGCCGACGGACAGGGGGGGCGGGCGGCTACACCTTC. Full variable domain (remainder filled in from reference TRBV2 and TRBJ1-2): EPEVTQTPSHQVTQMGQEVILRCVPISNHLYFYWYRQILGQKVEFLVSFYNNEISEKSEIFDDQFSVERPDGSNFTLKIRSTKLEDSAMYFCASRRTGGAGGYTFGSGTRLTVV.

This clonotype was picked up a small number of times. The CDR3 nucleotides are TGTGCCAGTAGTATAGGGCCCACCAGGACAGACGAGCAGTACTTC. It encodes CASSIGPTRTDEQYF. This sequence joins TRBV19 and TRBJ2-1, with a tentative D call TRBD1 (6 bases). The J call may be in error: the DNA end matches TRBJ2-7 better. The V gene's germline CDR1 is LNHDA and CDR2 SQIVND (reference sequence). This CDR3 has 15 residues.

This chain connects TRBV20-1 to TRBJ1-6; D might be TRBD1 (5 bases). V dropped 5 bases and J dropped 0 bases, with 14 bases sitting between them. The germline CDR1 and CDR2 sequences are DFQATT and SNEGSKA (reference sequence). The CDR3 extends over 16 amino acids. The CDR3 here is CSALSTALSYNSPLHF. Written as DNA, the CDR3 is TGCAGTGCTCTTTCGACAGCTCTCTCCTATAATTCACCCCTCCACTTT.

The chain combines TRBV20-1 with TRBJ2-5; no clear D gene. The J call could be wrong; TRBJ2-7 is a better fit for the DNA end. Per germline, CDR1 DFQATT and CDR2 SNEGSKA (reference sequence). The CDR3 covers 16 residues. The CDR3 here is CSARDPRRGSSYEQYF. The CDR3 bases are TGCAGTGCTAGAGATCCCCGGAGAGGTAGCTCCTACGAGCAGTACTTC.

This clonotype was detected a few times. The gene calls are TRBV7-3 and TRBJ2-3; D is unresolved. CDR3 length equals 14 residues. Germline V gene sequence: CDR1 SGHTA, CDR2 FQGTGA. Between the trimmed V and J ends, which lost 5 bases and 0 bases, there was a span of 9 bases. The CDR3 is CASSLTSSTDTQYF. The CDR3 DNA sequence: TGTGCCAGCAGCCTTACTTCTAGCACAGATACGCAGTATTTT.

V usage is TRBV28 and J usage is TRBJ2-2; possibly TRBD2 for D (5 bases). Germline V gene lookup returns CDR1 MDHEN and CDR2 SYDVKM. The CDR3 extends over 16 amino acids. Trimming took off 3 bases at V and 3 bases at J, with 14 bases between the two ends. The CDR3 spells CASSFSRDPDTGELFF. The CDR3, as DNA: TGTGCCAGCAGTTTCTCGAGGGATCCGGACACCGGGGAGCTGTTTTTT.

This clonotype occurred a few times. The chain carries TRBV4-1 and TRBJ1-4; a weak D match, TRBD1 (6 bases). CDR3 length: 14 amino acids. Trimming took 1 base from V and 5 from J, leaving 8 bases between them. Germline V gene data show CDR1 as MGHRA and CDR2 as YSYEKL. As DNA, the CDR3 is TGCGCCAGCAGCCAAGGAGGACAGAATGAAAAACTGTTTTTT. This gives the protein CASSQGGQNEKLFF.

This clonotype was seen only a few times. Mismatch with germline at one junction end may stem from a read error. The chain carries TRBV30 and TRBJ2-6; D possibly uses TRBD1 or TRBD2 (5 bases each). CDR1 is GTSNPN, CDR2 SVGIG, per germline (reference sequence). The CDR3 runs 15 residues. CDR3 region: CAWSVSGSGANALTF. CDR3 coding DNA: TGCGCCTGGAGCGTAAGCGGCTCTGGGGCCAACGCCCTGACTTTC.

The table lists this clonotype with a few counts. The rearrangement links TRBV12-3 or TRBV12-4 to TRBJ2-7; 11 nucleotides line up with TRBD2. V was clipped by 5 bases and J by 7 bases; unmatched bases: 10. The CDR3 is made up of 15 amino acids. CDR3 sequence: CASSPLSGGAGEQYF. The CDR3 DNA reads as TGTGCCAGCAGTCCGCTTAGCGGGGGGGCAGGGGAGCAGTACTTC.

The J gene is TRBJ2-4, the V gene TRBV29-1, with no clear D. This CDR3 is 12 amino acids long. Looked up from germline, CDR1 is SQVTM and CDR2 is ANQGSEA. V shed 0 bases and J shed 8 bases, with 8 bases lying between them. CDR3 sequence (DNA): TGCAGCGTTGAAGAGGGCGGCGACATTCAGTACTTC. Amino acids: CSVEEGGDIQYF.

The chain employs TRBV30 and TRBJ1-1; D remains ambiguous. Trimming took off 2 bases at V and 4 bases at J, with 5 bases between the two ends. Per the germline V gene, CDR1 is GTSNPN and CDR2 is SVGIG (reference sequence). The CDR3 runs 11 residues. CDR3 DNA: TGTGCCTGGAGTAAGCTCACTGAAGCTTTCTTT. Protein sequence: CAWSKLTEAFF.

The rearrangement links TRBV5-1 to TRBJ1-1; tentatively, D is TRBD1 (5 bases). Trimming shortened V by 5 bases and J by 2 bases, and 19 bases separated the two germline ends. The CDR3 extends over 16 amino acids. In germline, CDR1 is SGHRS, CDR2 YFSETQ. The CDR3 region is CASRRNRGWENTEAFF. Here the CDR3 DNA reads TGCGCCAGCAGGCGTAATAGGGGTTGGGAAAACACTGAAGCTTTCTTT.

The rearrangement joins TRBV20-1 to TRBJ2-7, with unresolved D. With 3 bases removed from V and 5 bases from J, the gap between germline ends came to 5 bases. Germline V gene data show CDR1 as DFQATT and CDR2 as SNEGSKA (reference sequence). The CDR3 runs 10 residues. The CDR3 is CSARGNEQYF. In nucleotides, the CDR3 is TGCAGTGCTAGGGGTAACGAGCAGTACTTC.

In its sample, this clonotype was seen a few times. V gene TRBV9 combines with J gene TRBJ1-4; 8 bases fit TRBD1. V dropped 0 bases and J dropped 6; count of bases not matched to a gene: 4. The germline CDR1 and CDR2 sequences are SGDLS and YYNGEE. The CDR3 is 15 residues long. The CDR3 DNA follows: TGTGCCAGCAGCGTAGGGGACAGGAATTATGAAAAACTGTTTTTT. This sequence encodes CASSVGDRNYEKLFF.

V usage is TRBV12-3 or TRBV12-4 and J usage is TRBJ2-1, with D uncertain. The V end was cut by 5 bases, the J end by 5 bases, with 13 bases between. CDR3 length: 14 amino acids. The CDR3 is CASSPLRSDNEQFF. The CDR3 nucleotides are TGTGCCAGCAGTCCCCTCCGGTCCGACAATGAGCAGTTCTTC.